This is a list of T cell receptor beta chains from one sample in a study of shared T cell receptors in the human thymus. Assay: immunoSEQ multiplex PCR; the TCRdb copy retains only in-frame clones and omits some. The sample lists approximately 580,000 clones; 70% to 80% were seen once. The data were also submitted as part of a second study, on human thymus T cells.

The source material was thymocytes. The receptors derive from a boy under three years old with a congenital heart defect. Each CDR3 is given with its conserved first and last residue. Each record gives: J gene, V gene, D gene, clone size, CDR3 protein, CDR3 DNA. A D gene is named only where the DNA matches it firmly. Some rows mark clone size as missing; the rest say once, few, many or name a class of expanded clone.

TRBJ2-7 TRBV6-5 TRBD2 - CASSSRLAPYEQYF TGTGCCAGCAGTTCCAGACTAGCACCGTACGAGCAGTACTTC
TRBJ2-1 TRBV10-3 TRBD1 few CAISEGTGVYNEQFF TGTGCCATCAGTGAGGGCACAGGGGTTTACAATGAGCAGTTCTTC
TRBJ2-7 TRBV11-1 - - CASSPGHPSSYEQYF TGTGCCAGCAGCCCGGGACACCCCAGCTCCTACGAGCAGTACTTC
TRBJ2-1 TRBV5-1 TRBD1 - CASSLDIRGCEQFF TGCGCCAGCAGCTTGGATATCAGGGGGTGTGAGCAGTTCTTC
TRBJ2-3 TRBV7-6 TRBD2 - CASSLGLGLAGVSPTDTQYF TGTGCCAGCAGCTTAGGCCTGGGACTAGCGGGAGTTTCCCCCACAGATACGCAGTATTTT
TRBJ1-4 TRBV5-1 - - CASSLDPRGEKLFF TGCGCCAGCAGCTTAGACCCACGAGGTGAAAAACTGTTTTTT
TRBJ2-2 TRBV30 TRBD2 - CAWSARTSGRNTGELFF TGTGCCTGGAGCGCCCGGACTAGCGGGAGGAACACCGGGGAGCTGTTTTTT
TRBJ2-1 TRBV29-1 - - CSVGRARSYNEQFF TGCAGCGTTGGGCGGGCCCGCTCCTACAATGAGCAGTTCTTC
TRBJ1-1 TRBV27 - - CASSLSRPDTEAFF TGTGCCAGCAGTTTATCGAGGCCAGACACTGAAGCTTTCTTT
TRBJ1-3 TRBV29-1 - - CSVGVPGRSGNTIYF TGCAGCGTTGGTGTCCCGGGAAGATCTGGAAACACCATATATTTT
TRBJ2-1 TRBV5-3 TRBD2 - CARSLGDYNYNEQFF TGTGCCAGAAGCTTGGGGGACTACAACTACAATGAGCAGTTCTTC
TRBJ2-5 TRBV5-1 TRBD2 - CASSLKRERETQYF TGCGCCAGCAGCCTCAAGCGGGAGCGCGAGACCCAGTACTTC
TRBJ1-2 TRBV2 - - CASSEIGSPNYGYTF TGTGCCAGCAGTGAAATCGGGTCCCCTAACTATGGCTACACCTTC
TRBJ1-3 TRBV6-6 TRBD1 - CASSQAGTDSGNTIYF TGTGCCAGCAGCCAAGCCGGGACAGACTCTGGAAACACCATATATTTT
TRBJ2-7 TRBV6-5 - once CASSYKLAPLRYEQYF TGTGCCAGCAGTTACAAACTAGCTCCTCTCCGCTACGAGCAGTACTTC
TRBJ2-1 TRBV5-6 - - CASSFALRDEQFF TGTGCCAGCAGCTTTGCCCTGAGGGATGAGCAGTTCTTC
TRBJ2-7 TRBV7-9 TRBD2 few CASSHPRSGRGHEQYF TGTGCCAGCAGCCACCCCAGGAGCGGGAGGGGGCACGAGCAGTACTTC
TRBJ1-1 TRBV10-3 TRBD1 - CAITLGWDRGVTEAFF TGTGCCATCACCCTCGGGTGGGACAGGGGAGTCACTGAAGCTTTCTTT
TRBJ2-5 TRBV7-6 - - CASSRDDQETQYF TGTGCCAGCAGCCGAGATGACCAAGAGACCCAGTACTTC